This TCR beta chain was recovered during a study of cytomegalovirus exposure and HLA in healthy donors. Study findings and constraints: High sensitivity and specificity were reportedly achieved when the classifier diagnosed cytomegalovirus status. Associated with cytomegalovirus, according to the listing, were 150 to 200 TCR beta chains.

Germline loops: CDR1 SGHNT, CDR2 YYREEE (reference sequence). J lost 4 bases, V lost 0 bases, and 3 bases had no gene match. This CDR3 has 14 amino acids. Primers: 60 Vbeta forward and 13 Jbeta reverse. Method: immunoSEQ multiplex PCR; TCRdb's copy keeps in-frame clones and lacks some. In all, the sample yields approximately 120,000 clones. With respect to this clone: Its antigen is not identified.

This clonotype was sampled from a middle-aged man in good health and CMV-seronegative. The chain uses TRBV5-4 and TRBJ1-2; 7 nucleotides line up with TRBD1. Sequencing was done on a sample of PBMCs. The CDR3 coding sequence is TGTGCCAGCAGCTTGGGGACAGGAGTCTATGGCTACACCTTC. It is translated as CASSLGTGVYGYTF. The full variable domain, rest sourced from reference TRBV5-4 and TRBJ1-2, is ETGVTQSPTHLIKTRGQQVTLRCSSQSGHNTVSWYQQALGQGPQFIFQYYREEENGRGNFPPRFSGLQFPNYSSELNVNALELDDSALYLCASSLGTGVYGYTFGSGTRLTVV.